This T cell receptor beta chain originates from a study of control samples from healthy donors and cancer patients. This table comes from immunoSEQ multiplex PCR, and its TCRdb copy is limited to in-frame clones, with some not included. This sample carries roughly 160,000 clones, around 94% of them seen once, and the ten largest clones take roughly 15%. Sequencing used PBMCs. This TCR was recovered from a man between 60 and 75 years old with colorectal cancer.

CDR3 residues: CASSPFWTGRETQYF. For the CDR3, the DNA is TGTGCCAGCAGCCCCTTCTGGACAGGGAGGGAGACCCAGTACTTC. The chain has TRBV7-6 and TRBJ2-5; 8 bases are shared with TRBD1. V was clipped by 5 bases and J by 5 bases; unmatched bases: 10. CDR3 length equals 15 residues. Germline CDR1 and CDR2: SGHVS and FNYEAQ.